This entry lists 27 T cell receptor beta chains sequenced from one sample in a study of T cell responses to AZD1222 COVID-19 vaccine. The protocol was immunoSEQ multiplex PCR, while the TCRdb copy is restricted to in-frame clones and leaves out a portion. The repertoire includes nearly 110,000 clones, under 95% of them detected once, and less than 7.5% sits in the top ten. The sequencing used peripheral blood, collected 28 days after the second AZD1222 dose. The receptors stem from an adult who received the AZD1222 COVID-19 vaccine.

The chain combines TRBV27 with TRBJ1-1; 10 positions match TRBD1. With V trimmed by 6 bases and J by 3 bases, 10 bases remained unmatched. Germline CDR1 and CDR2: MNHEY and SMNVEV (reference sequence). CDR3 length: 16 residues. In DNA, the CDR3 is TGTGCCAGCAGCCTGACAGGGGGCATCCGCGACACTGAAGCTTTCTTT. Translated: CASSLTGGIRDTEAFF.

The CDR3 is CASSARIGSAYGYTF. CDR3 sequence (DNA): TGTGCCAGCAGCGCACGTATAGGATCCGCCTATGGCTACACCTTC. The chain has TRBV9 and TRBJ1-2; the D is unclear. The length of the CDR3 is 15 residues. V lost 3 bases and J 4 bases, leaving 16 bases between the germline ends. Germline lookup yields CDR1 SGDLS and CDR2 YYNGEE.

V gene TRBV11-3 combines with J gene TRBJ2-1; 11 bases match TRBD2. Trimming removed 4 bases from V and 3 bases from J; junction bases left unmatched: 2. The CDR3 length is 15 residues. Germline CDR1 is SGHNT and CDR2 is YENEEA. The CDR3 here is CASSYGTSGYNEQFF. Here the CDR3 DNA reads TGTGCCAGCAGCTACGGGACTAGCGGCTACAATGAGCAGTTCTTC.

This chain connects TRBV24-1 to TRBJ1-5; no firm D call. The CDR3 is 18 residues long. Germline V CDR1 and CDR2: KGHDR, SFDVKD. V lost 2 bases and J lost 0, with 16 bases in between. DNA of the CDR3: TGTGCCACCAGTGATTCCACTCCCAGACGGAGTAGCAATCAGCCCCAGCATTTT. Residues: CATSDSTPRRSSNQPQHF.

The CDR3: CASSLSRTGDGNQPQHF. The CDR3 DNA follows: TGTGCCAGCAGCTTAAGCCGAACTGGAGACGGCAATCAGCCCCAGCATTTT. The chain uses TRBV7-9 and TRBJ1-5; D remains unclear. Germline CDR1 SEHNR, CDR2 FQNEAQ (reference sequence). Deletions cut 2 bases from V and 2 bases from J, with 16 bases between. CDR3 length equals 17 residues.

The chain joins TRBV29-1 to TRBJ1-5, with TRBD1 matching 7 bases. The CDR3 covers 14 residues. The V gene end was trimmed by 6 bases and the J gene end by 6 bases; junction bases not matched to a gene: 11. Per germline, CDR1 SQVTM and CDR2 ANQGSEA. This CDR3 is CSVKRQGESQPQHF. For the CDR3, the DNA is TGCAGCGTCAAACGACAGGGTGAGAGTCAGCCCCAGCATTTT.

The sample holds a few counts of this clone. This sequence joins TRBV6-5 and TRBJ1-1, with D unclear. Germline-derived CDR1 and CDR2 are MNHEY and SVGAGI. V was shortened by 8 bases and J by 4 bases, with 11 bases between the two germline ends. This CDR3 is 12 amino acids long. CDR3 residues: CASGRLGTEAFF. CDR3 bases: TGTGCCAGCGGGAGACTGGGCACTGAAGCTTTCTTT.

The chain employs TRBV5-1 and TRBJ2-2; D possibly matches TRBD1 or TRBD2 (5 bases each). Germline CDR1 and CDR2: SGHRS and YFSETQ. This CDR3 has 14 residues. Trimming removed 4 bases at V and 4 bases at J, with 11 bases between. The CDR3 bases are TGCGCCAGCAGCCCGGGGCCCGGCACCGGGGAGCTGTTTTTT. Its translation: CASSPGPGTGELFF.

The chain employs TRBV27 and TRBJ2-7; possible D gene TRBD2, 6 bases. V lost 2 bases and J lost 7, with 6 bases in between. The germline gives CDR1 MNHEY, CDR2 SMNVEV (reference sequence). There are 11 residues in the CDR3. CDR3 nucleotide sequence: TGTGCCAGCAGTTTAGGGGGGGAGCAGTACTTC. Its translation is CASSLGGEQYF.

V is TRBV18 and J is TRBJ2-6; 7 bases line up with TRBD2. The trim removed 1 base at V and 4 bases at J, leaving 16 bases unmatched. The germline CDR1 and CDR2 sequences are KGHSH and LQKENI. The CDR3 totals 20 residues. CDR3 sequence (DNA): TGTGCCAGCTCACCACGAGGAAGAGGGAGGGAAGGTGGAGGGGCCAACGTCCTGACTTTC. This encodes CASSPRGRGREGGGANVLTF.

The rearrangement uses TRBV29-1 and TRBJ2-1, with 11 bases identical to TRBD1. V trimming: 6 bases; J trimming: 7 bases; junction bases outside the gene matches: 8. CDR3 length: 14 residues. The germline V gene encodes CDR1 SQVTM and CDR2 ANQGSEA. DNA for the CDR3: TGCAGCGTACCGGGACAGGGGGACTTAAATGAGCAGTTCTTC. Residues: CSVPGQGDLNEQFF.

On this clone itself: Within the sample, other DNA sequences also encode this same CDR3. The chain uses TRBV7-2 and TRBJ2-3, with D unclear. V was pared by 1 base and J by 3 bases, with 5 bases between. Germline V CDR1 and CDR2: SGHTA, FQGNSA. The CDR3 has 13 residues. In nucleotides, the CDR3 is TGTGCCAGCAGCTTAGTCGGTACAGATACGCAGTATTTT. Amino acids: CASSLVGTDTQYF.

The chain's CDR3 is CASSARGVYYEQYF. The CDR3, as DNA: TGTGCCAGCAGCGCCCGGGGGGTGTACTACGAGCAGTACTTC. V and J are TRBV7-2 and TRBJ2-7; 7 nucleotides agree with TRBD2. Germline V gives CDR1 SGHTA, CDR2 FQGNSA. The CDR3 loop spans 14 amino acids. V was pared by 5 bases and J by 3 bases, with 7 bases of the junction left unmatched.

This rearrangement joins TRBV6-5 to TRBJ2-7; D tentatively fits TRBD1 or TRBD2 (5 bases each). Germline CDR1 is MNHEY and CDR2 is SVGAGI. Trimming removed 2 bases from V and 0 bases from J, with 11 bases in between. The CDR3 is 15 amino acids. CDR3 residues: CASSYQGRSSYEQYF. CDR3 sequence (DNA): TGTGCCAGCAGTTACCAGGGACGTAGCTCCTACGAGCAGTACTTC.

The chain couples TRBV7-2 to TRBJ2-7, with D perhaps TRBD1 (6 bases). The CDR3 loop spans 14 amino acids. From germline, CDR1 is SGHTA and CDR2 FQGNSA. Trimming took 5 bases from V and 1 from J, leaving 12 bases between them. The DNA for the CDR3 is TGTGCCAGCAGCCGTAGGACAGAGTCCTACGAGCAGTACTTC. Amino acids: CASSRRTESYEQYF.

V and J are TRBV30 and TRBJ2-5; D may be TRBD1 or TRBD2 (6 bases each). Looked up from germline, CDR1 is GTSNPN and CDR2 is SVGIG (reference sequence). V lost 0 bases to trimming and J lost 5 bases, with 13 bases between them. The CDR3 contains 14 residues. CDR3 DNA sequence: TGTGCCTGGAGTGTGGGGGGCTCCGAGGAGACCCAGTACTTC. Protein product: CAWSVGGSEETQYF.

The CDR3 spells CASSSGTGGIYGYTF. Written as DNA, the CDR3 is TGTGCCAGCAGTTCCGGGACAGGGGGCATCTATGGCTACACCTTC. The V gene is TRBV7-9, the J gene TRBJ1-2, with TRBD1 matching over 12 bases. Germline V lookup: CDR1 SEHNR, CDR2 FQNEAQ (reference sequence). Trimming at V came to 6 bases and at J to 4 bases, leaving 6 bases not matched to a gene. This CDR3 contains 15 residues.

The genes are TRBV25-1 and TRBJ1-5, with D possibly matching TRBD1 (5 bases). The ends were cut back, 2 bases at V and 6 bases at J, with 20 bases in the middle. CDR1 is MGHDK, CDR2 SYGVNS, per germline. CDR3 size: 17 residues. CDR3 protein: CASSEPSGGSVSQPQHF. CDR3 DNA sequence: TGTGCCAGCAGTGAACCCTCGGGGGGATCGGTTAGTCAGCCCCAGCATTTT. Looking up the rest from reference TRBV25-1 and TRBJ1-5 gives the full variable domain: EADIYQTPRYLVIGTGKKITLECSQTMGHDKMYWYQQDPGMELHLIHYSYGVNSTEKGDLSSESTVSRIRTEHFPLTLESARPSHTSQYLCASSEPSGGSVSQPQHFGDGTRLSIL.

This clone was observed a few times. CDR3 sequence: CASSEVYNEQFF. CDR3 nucleotides: TGTGCCAGCAGTGAGGTCTACAATGAGCAGTTCTTC. J is TRBJ2-1 and V is TRBV2; no clear D gene. CDR1 is SNHLY and CDR2 is FYNNEI in the germline V gene. Trimming shortened V by 3 bases and J by 3 bases, and 3 bases separated the two germline ends. This CDR3 has 12 amino acids.

The chain employs TRBV19 and TRBJ2-2, with D tentatively TRBD1 (5 bases). Germline CDR1 reads LNHDA; CDR2 reads SQIVND (reference sequence). V lost 7 bases and J lost 4, with 16 bases in between. This CDR3 region has 15 residues. The CDR3 nucleotides are TGTGCCAGTAACTGGGGCTCCCGAGGCACCGGGGAGCTGTTTTTT. Residues: CASNWGSRGTGELFF.

V gene TRBV3-1 (or the pseudogene TRBV3-2) combines with J gene TRBJ1-3; D is possibly TRBD1 (6 bases). Germline CDR1 LGHDT, CDR2 YNNKEL (reference sequence). The germline V and J ends were trimmed by 4 bases and 0 bases, with 13 bases remaining between them. The CDR3 has 16 residues. The DNA of the CDR3 is TGTGCCAGCAGCCTCTGGTTGGACAGCTCTGGAAACACCATATATTTT. Translating it yields CASSLWLDSSGNTIYF.

The genes are TRBV14 and TRBJ1-1; D not certain. The germline CDR1 and CDR2 sequences are SGHDN and FVKESK. The length of the CDR3 is 13 residues. V lost 1 base, J lost 10 bases, and 13 bases lay in between. The CDR3 region is CASSQVYGVGAFF. CDR3 sequence (DNA): TGTGCCAGCAGCCAAGTATACGGTGTTGGAGCTTTCTTT.

The genes are TRBV5-4 and TRBJ2-7, with 8 bases matching TRBD1. The CDR3 consists of 14 residues. J lost 6 bases, V lost 2 bases, and 7 bases had no gene match. The germline V gene encodes CDR1 SGHNT and CDR2 YYREEE (reference sequence). CDR3 in DNA: TGTGCCAGCAGCTTTGGGGACAGGACCTCCGAGCAGTACTTC. Translated: CASSFGDRTSEQYF.

The rearrangement links TRBV18 to TRBJ2-2; weak D call: TRBD1 (5 bases). The V gene's germline CDR1 is KGHSH and CDR2 LQKENI. Trimming removed 3 bases at V and 1 base at J, with 12 bases between. The CDR3 runs to 16 residues. The CDR3 protein is CASSPLGTGNTGELFF. The DNA of the CDR3 is TGTGCCAGCTCACCCCTAGGTACAGGGAACACCGGGGAGCTGTTTTTT. Drawing the rest from reference TRBV18 and TRBJ2-2, the complete variable domain is NAGVMQNPRHLVRRRGQEARLRCSPMKGHSHVYWYRQLPEEGLKFMVYLQKENIIDESGMPKERFSAEFPKEGPSILRIQQVVRGDSAAYFCASSPLGTGNTGELFFGEGSRLTVL.

The chain combines TRBV7-9 with TRBJ2-3, with 11 bases identical to TRBD2. J gave up 2 bases and V 5 bases, and 6 bases lay outside the gene matches. The length of the CDR3 is 16 residues. The germline V gene encodes CDR1 SEHNR and CDR2 FQNEAQ (reference sequence). The CDR3 is CASSARLAGNTDTQYF. Here the CDR3 DNA reads TGTGCCAGCAGCGCCCGACTAGCGGGAAACACAGATACGCAGTATTTT.

Only one count was recorded for this clone. This chain uses TRBV6-6 with TRBJ2-4; 12 bases line up with TRBD2. This CDR3 spans 18 amino acids. V dropped 5 bases and J dropped 0; count of bases not matched to a gene: 8. Looked up from germline, CDR1 is MNHNY and CDR2 is SVGAGI (reference sequence). The CDR3 reads CASSRLAGADLAKNIQYF. The CDR3 coding sequence is TGTGCCAGCAGTCGACTAGCGGGAGCCGATCTAGCCAAAAACATTCAGTACTTC.

This rearrangement joins TRBV12-5 to TRBJ1-1, with TRBD1 matching 11 bases. V dropped 3 bases and J dropped 11; count of bases not matched to a gene: 8. CDR1 is LGHNT and CDR2 is FRNRAP in the germline V gene. There are 14 residues in the CDR3. Here the CDR3 DNA reads TGTGCTAGTGGTTTCACCGGGACAGGGGGTTTCGCTTTCTTT. Translation gives CASGFTGTGGFAFF.